This T cell receptor (beta chain) was sequenced in a study of CD8 T cells in Susac syndrome. This clonotype appeared once. Random hexamers were used to reverse transcribe about 0.5 to 1 ug of RNA. By means of immunoSEQ multiplex PCR, TCR beta CDR3 spanning 54 Vbeta and 13 Jbeta underwent amplification. A single record per CDR3 protein comes from TCRdb applying MiXCR to the immunoSEQ multiplex PCR reads. This sample yields 250,000 to 300,000 distinct CDR3 sequences, of which approximately 81% are seen a single time; over 0.1% belongs to the top ten. CDR1 is MNHEY, CDR2 SMNVEV, per germline (reference sequence). This CDR3 has 14 amino acids. Trimming took 6 bases from V and 6 from J; bases not matched to a gene: 10. Through negative isolation, CD4+ and CD8+ T cells were obtained, while TEMRA cells were enriched using FACS.

V and J are TRBV27 and TRBJ2-7, with 8 bases aligning to TRBD1. The sample consisted of CD8+ T cells from PBMCs. The sequence was collected from a human donor with multiple sclerosis. The CDR3 DNA is TGTGCCAGCAGCATACGACAGGGGTCGGGCGAGCAGTACTTC. It codes for CASSIRQGSGEQYF.